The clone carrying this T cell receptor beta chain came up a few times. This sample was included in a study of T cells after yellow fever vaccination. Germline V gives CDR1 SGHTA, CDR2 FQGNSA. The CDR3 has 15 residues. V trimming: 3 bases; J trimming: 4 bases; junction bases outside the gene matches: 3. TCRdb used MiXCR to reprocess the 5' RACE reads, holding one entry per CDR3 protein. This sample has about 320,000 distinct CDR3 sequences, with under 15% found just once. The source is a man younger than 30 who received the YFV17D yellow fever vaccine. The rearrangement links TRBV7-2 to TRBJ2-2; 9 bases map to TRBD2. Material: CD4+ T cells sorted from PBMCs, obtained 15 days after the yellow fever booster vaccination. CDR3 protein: CASSLRGGRTGELFF. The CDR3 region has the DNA TGTGCCAGCAGCTTGCGGGGGGGCCGCACCGGGGAGCTGTTTTTT.